This TCR beta chain was documented in a study of OX40 agonist ivuxolimab in advanced cancers. For the study at large: Patients were roughly 81% male with ages roughly 23 to 85, mean 60. General study results and limits: Normalized expansion of T-cell clones was also low for some nonresponders. Among the least clonally expanded were partial responders at 0.1-3.0 mg/kg. Clonal expansion from baseline to week 6 occurred in both CD4+ and CD8+ T cells.

Assay used: immunoSEQ multiplex PCR; TCRdb lists only in-frame clones, some missing. Of 45,000 to 50,000 clones in the sample, 79% are singletons; the top ten hold under 2%. For this clone: The antigen is not known.

Per germline, CDR1 SQVTM and CDR2 ANQGSEA. V dropped 4 bases and J dropped 5 bases, with 14 bases sitting between them. This CDR3 contains 14 residues. This rearrangement joins TRBV29-1 to TRBJ2-2; D uncertain. Sample: CD4+ or CD8+ T cells sorted from blood, taken in a trial of the OX40 agonist ivuxolimab. The source is an adult with an advanced solid tumor such as melanoma, head and neck, liver or kidney cancer. CDR3 nucleotides: TGCAGCGTTGGGGAACCGGGTTCAACCGGGGAGCTGTTTTTT. Its translation: CSVGEPGSTGELFF.